Following are 5 T cell receptor beta chains from one sample sequenced in a study of monozygotic twins with inflammatory bowel disease. Each CDR3 protein gets one entry in TCRdb, which reprocessed the 5' RACE reads and gives no DNA. The specimen's table records about 420,000 distinct CDR3 sequences. Sequencing input: blood. These receptors were taken from a human donor with ulcerative colitis or Crohn's disease, or a healthy co-twin of an affected twin (not recorded which).

The gene calls are TRBV15 and TRBJ2-1; TCRdb gives TRBD1 as the D gene, but with no DNA this cannot be confirmed. The germline gives CDR1 LNHNV, CDR2 YYDKDF (reference sequence). The CDR3 contains 16 residues. The CDR3 sequence: CATSGEWGGTDNEQFF. Complete variable domain (other parts from reference TRBV15 and TRBJ2-1): DAMVIQNPRYQVTQFGKPVTLSCSQTLNHNVMYWYQQKSSQAPKLLFHYYDKDFNNEADTPDNFQSRRPNTSFCFLDIRSPGLGDTAMYLCATSGEWGGTDNEQFFGPGTRLTVL.

The chain recombines TRBV11-2 with TRBJ1-6; absent DNA, TCRdb's TRBD1 call cannot be checked. CDR3 length: 15 amino acids. From germline, CDR1 is SGHAT and CDR2 FQNNGV. CDR3 in amino acids: CASSLGQSGKSPLHF.

V gene TRBV4-1 combines with J gene TRBJ2-3. The CDR3 has 15 residues. Germline values: CDR1 MGHRA, CDR2 YSYEKL. CDR3 residues: CASSQAPRFTDTQYF.

The rearrangement links TRBV7-2 to TRBJ2-3; TCRdb returns TRBD2, unconfirmable since there is no DNA. This CDR3 contains 17 residues. CDR1 is SGHTA and CDR2 is FQGNSA in the germline V gene. CDR3 amino acids: CASSLERLAGGLDTQYF.

V gene TRBV20-1 combines with J gene TRBJ2-3; TCRdb names TRBD1, which stays unverified in the absence of DNA. Per the germline V gene, CDR1 is DFQATT and CDR2 is SNEGSKA (reference sequence). This CDR3 spans 15 amino acids. The CDR3 protein is CSARNRAGATDTQYF.